This entry lists 30 T cell receptor beta chains sequenced from one sample in a study of identical twins. TCRdb passed the 5' RACE reads through MiXCR, listing each CDR3 protein once. The profile shows under 450,000 distinct CDR3 sequences, 18% of them singletons. The sequencing sample was made of naive T cells sorted from blood. The receptors here all came from a man in his fifties or sixties in good health.

In its sample, this clonotype was seen a few times. This sequence joins TRBV20-1 and TRBJ2-2; 7 bases fit TRBD1. The length of the CDR3 is 13 residues. The ends lost 3 bases at V and 7 bases at J; junction bases unmatched: 5. Germline values: CDR1 DFQATT, CDR2 SNEGSKA (reference sequence). CDR3 loop: CSASWQGVGELFF. As DNA, the CDR3 is TGCAGTGCTAGTTGGCAGGGGGTCGGGGAGCTGTTTTTT.

This clonotype has more than one count but fewer than ten. J is TRBJ1-1 and V is TRBV7-9; D is unresolved. The CDR3 is made up of 12 amino acids. Trimming removed 1 base from V and 10 bases from J, with 10 bases in between. Germline V lookup: CDR1 SEHNR, CDR2 FQNEAQ (reference sequence). CDR3: CASSLETGGAFF. CDR3 bases: TGTGCCAGCAGCTTAGAAACCGGCGGAGCTTTCTTT. Variable domain in full (rest from reference TRBV7-9 and TRBJ1-1): DTGVSQNPRHKITKRGQNVTFRCDPISEHNRLYWYRQTLGQGPEFLTYFQNEAQLEKSRLLSDRFSAERPKGSFSTLEIQRTEQGDSAMYLCASSLETGGAFFGQGTRLTVV.

This clonotype was seen at least ten times. This chain uses TRBV5-1 with TRBJ2-1; D is uncertain. CDR1 is SGHRS, CDR2 YFSETQ, per germline. The CDR3 contains 15 residues. The ends were cut back, 0 bases at V and 6 bases at J, with 13 bases in the middle. This CDR3 is CASSLDPNDGNEQFF. The CDR3, as DNA: TGCGCCAGCAGCTTGGACCCAAACGACGGCAATGAGCAGTTCTTC.

This chain joins TRBV5-6 and TRBJ2-3; 9 positions agree with TRBD2. Germline CDR1 is SGHDT and CDR2 is YYEEEE. Losses at the gene ends were 3 bases for V and 3 bases for J; bases not matched to a gene: 8. This CDR3 is built from 16 residues. As DNA, the CDR3 is TGTGCCAGCAGCTGGTGGGGACTAGCCCGTACAGATACGCAGTATTTT. Translating gives CASSWWGLARTDTQYF.

This clonotype appeared many times. The V gene is TRBV11-2, the J gene TRBJ2-1; TRBD2 might be the D (6 bases). Deletions cut 6 bases from V and 3 bases from J, with 12 bases between. The CDR3 length is 14 residues. CDR1 SGHAT and CDR2 FQNNGV come from the germline V gene. The CDR3 DNA is TGTGCCAGCAGAGCCGCCGGGGGCTACAATGAGCAGTTCTTC. Protein product: CASRAAGGYNEQFF.

The genes are TRBV24-1 and TRBJ2-2; 7 bases fit TRBD1. The V gene end was trimmed by 6 bases and the J gene end by 7 bases; junction bases not matched to a gene: 4. This CDR3 is built from 13 residues. The germline gives CDR1 KGHDR, CDR2 SFDVKD. The CDR3 DNA reads as TGTGCCACCAGTAACAGGGGTGTCGGGGAGCTGTTTTTT. Translated: CATSNRGVGELFF.

The genes are TRBV20-1 and TRBJ2-2, with D perhaps matching TRBD2 (6 bases). Per the germline V gene, CDR1 is DFQATT and CDR2 is SNEGSKA (reference sequence). Trimming stripped 4 bases from V and 4 bases from J, with 13 bases between. The CDR3 contains 14 residues. The CDR3 loop is CSANLATGTGELFF. DNA of the CDR3: TGCAGTGCTAATCTAGCGACGGGCACCGGGGAGCTGTTTTTT.

CDR3 sequence: CASSGTGSTDTQYF. The CDR3 DNA follows: TGTGCCAGCAGCGGGACGGGTAGCACAGATACGCAGTATTTT. The chain recombines TRBV5-6 with TRBJ2-3; possibly TRBD1 or TRBD2 for D (5 bases each). This CDR3 spans 14 amino acids. V was cut by 4 bases and J by 0 bases, with 9 bases left in between. Per the germline V gene, CDR1 is SGHDT and CDR2 is YYEEEE.

This clonotype was observed a few times. The chain has TRBV27 and TRBJ2-1; tentatively, D is TRBD2 (6 bases). CDR3 length: 13 amino acids. Germline V gives CDR1 MNHEY, CDR2 SMNVEV (reference sequence). V lost 0 bases and J 15 bases, leaving 15 bases between the germline ends. The CDR3 region has the DNA TGTGCCAGCAGTTTATCTTCGGCGGGACGAAGGTTCTTC. Its translation is CASSLSSAGRRFF.

The V call is TRBV6-1, the J call TRBJ2-7; 10 bases are a match to TRBD2. The V and J ends lost 3 bases and 5 bases, in that order; junction bases with no gene match: 13. The CDR3 is 17 residues long. Germline-derived CDR1 and CDR2 are MNHNS and SASEGT. CDR3 bases: TGTGCCAGCAGTGAGTTTTCCGGGACTAGCGTTTTTCACGAGCAGTACTTC. This sequence encodes CASSEFSGTSVFHEQYF.

The V and J genes are TRBV12-3 or TRBV12-4 and TRBJ2-1, with D perhaps TRBD1 or TRBD2 (6 bases each). The CDR3 extends over 12 amino acids. The V end lost 3 bases, the J end lost 8 bases, and 8 bases lay between the germline ends. DNA of the CDR3: TGTGCCAGCAGTTTCGGGGGCTATGAGCAGTTCTTC. Amino acids: CASSFGGYEQFF.

The chain links TRBV7-9 to TRBJ2-7; TRBD2 matches 7 bases. CDR1 is SEHNR, CDR2 FQNEAQ, per germline (reference sequence). Trimming removed 5 bases from V and 5 bases from J; junction bases left unmatched: 12. The CDR3 has 15 residues. CDR3: CASSPGTTNRDEQYF. CDR3 DNA: TGTGCCAGCAGCCCCGGGACTACCAATCGGGACGAGCAGTACTTC.

This clonotype showed up many times. The chain recombines TRBV20-1 with TRBJ2-1, with TRBD1 identical over 7 bases. V lost 7 bases to trimming and J lost 10 bases; unmatched junction nucleotides: 13. The CDR3 spans 13 residues. Germline CDR1 and CDR2: DFQATT and SNEGSKA (reference sequence). The CDR3 DNA is TGCAGTGTAGCCCAGGGGGTATCTTTCGAGCAGTTCTTC. This encodes CSVAQGVSFEQFF.

This clonotype came up a few times. This chain connects TRBV29-1 to TRBJ2-7, with TRBD2 identical over 8 bases. Trimming cost V 6 bases and J 6 bases; bases outside gene matches: 4. The CDR3 consists of 11 residues. Germline CDR1 SQVTM, CDR2 ANQGSEA. In DNA form, the CDR3 reads TGCAGCGTAGGGACTAGTATCGAGCAGTACTTC. It specifies CSVGTSIEQYF.

This clonotype came up many times. This sequence joins TRBV12-3 or TRBV12-4 and TRBJ2-2; D may be TRBD2 (6 bases). The ends were cut back, 6 bases at V and 6 bases at J, with 17 bases in the middle. The CDR3 length is 15 residues. The CDR3, as DNA: TGTGCCAGCAGCCTCCCGGGCGGGATATCCGGGGAGCTGTTTTTT. This codes for CASSLPGGISGELFF.

This clonotype showed up just a few times. This chain uses TRBV18 with TRBJ1-2; D is unclear. The CDR3 runs to 14 residues. CDR1 KGHSH and CDR2 LQKENI come from the germline V gene. Trimming took 2 bases from V and 12 from J, leaving 19 bases between them. The CDR3 DNA sequence: TGTGCCAGCTCACCAGCAGGCAGCTTATATTTCAACACCTTC. Encoded protein: CASSPAGSLYFNTF.

Ten or more counts support this clonotype. This rearrangement joins TRBV5-1 to TRBJ2-7; D is uncertain. The CDR3 contains 14 residues. V lost 4 bases and J lost 3, with 14 bases in between. CDR1 and CDR2 from the germline V gene are SGHRS and YFSETQ. The CDR3 sequence: CASSPGDLLYEQYF. The CDR3 DNA reads as TGCGCCAGCAGCCCAGGAGATCTCCTCTACGAGCAGTACTTC.

This clonotype occurred a few times. V is TRBV7-6 and J is TRBJ2-7; D call uncertain. Germline CDR1 SGHVS, CDR2 FNYEAQ. Trimming pared 1 base from V and 2 bases from J, leaving 9 bases between. This CDR3 has 14 amino acids. The CDR3 is CASSLGVGPYEQYF. The CDR3 nucleotides are TGTGCCAGCAGCTTAGGTGTTGGGCCCTACGAGCAGTACTTC.

The chain carries TRBV30 and TRBJ1-1; D unclear. This CDR3 is built from 14 residues. Germline CDR1 reads GTSNPN; CDR2 reads SVGIG (reference sequence). V was shortened by 5 bases and J by 0 bases, with 13 bases between the two germline ends. The CDR3 here is CAWLGIPLNTEAFF. The CDR3 DNA follows: TGTGCCTGGTTGGGGATACCCTTGAACACTGAAGCTTTCTTT.

This clonotype has ten or more counts. The DNA of the CDR3 is TGTGCCAGCAGGGAAAGCAACAGGGACGAGCAGTACTTC. It codes for CASRESNRDEQYF. The chain recombines TRBV4-2 with TRBJ2-7, with TRBD1 as a possible D gene (6 bases). Germline CDR1 is LGHNA and CDR2 is YNFKEQ. This CDR3 region has 13 residues. Trimming took 6 bases from V and 5 from J, leaving 14 bases between them.

As regards this clonotype: The junction differs from germline at one of its ends, possibly a read error. The J gene is TRBJ2-1, the V gene TRBV27; 11 positions agree with TRBD2. The CDR3 loop spans 19 amino acids. Germline CDR1 reads MNHEY; CDR2 reads SMNVEV (reference sequence). The CDR3 here is CASRTMGLAVLSSHNEQFF. In nucleotides, the CDR3 is TGTGCCAGCAGAACAATGGGACTAGCGGTACTGAGCTCCCACAATGAGCAGTTCTTC.

This clonotype turned up a few times. The genes are TRBV5-1 and TRBJ2-3; D is uncertain. There are 15 residues in the CDR3. CDR1 is SGHRS, CDR2 YFSETQ, per germline. The V end lost 0 bases, the J end lost 6 bases, and 14 bases lay between the germline ends. The chain's CDR3 is CASSLVSFGRDTQYF. DNA of the CDR3: TGCGCCAGCAGCTTGGTCAGCTTTGGGCGTGATACGCAGTATTTT.

CDR3 sequence: CSAHLTSGTIPSYEQYF. The DNA of the CDR3 is TGCAGTGCTCATCTGACTAGCGGGACTATCCCCTCCTACGAGCAGTACTTC. The chain employs TRBV20-1 and TRBJ2-7, with 11 positions matching TRBD2. V shed 5 bases, J shed 0 bases, and the junction held 12 bases outside the gene matches. The CDR3 spans 17 residues. Germline loops: CDR1 DFQATT, CDR2 SNEGSKA (reference sequence).

This clonotype has at least ten counts. The genes are TRBV4-1 and TRBJ2-2; no firm D call. CDR3 length equals 14 residues. Trimming shortened V by 6 bases and J by 6 bases, and 14 bases separated the two germline ends. Germline lookup yields CDR1 MGHRA and CDR2 YSYEKL. The CDR3 DNA reads TGCGCCAGCAGGTCGAACAACGGACCCGGGGAGCTGTTTTTT. Translated: CASRSNNGPGELFF.

The rearrangement links TRBV7-6 to TRBJ2-1; TRBD2 aligns across 7 bases. The CDR3 spans 18 residues. The trim removed 5 bases at V and 0 bases at J, leaving 13 bases unmatched. Germline V CDR1 and CDR2: SGHVS, FNYEAQ. Written as DNA, the CDR3 is TGTGCCAGCAGCCCGCCCCGAACTAGCGTGGGCTCCTACAATGAGCAGTTCTTC. Residues: CASSPPRTSVGSYNEQFF.

This clonotype appeared once. At one boundary the junction diverges from the germline segment, which might be a read error. The CDR3 reads CAISAVSGSGDTQNF. The CDR3 DNA reads TGTGCCATCAGTGCAGTTAGCGGGAGCGGGGATACGCAGAATTTT. The chain couples TRBV10-3 to TRBJ2-3; 9 bases match TRBD2. This CDR3 has 15 residues. The V gene's germline CDR1 is ENHRY and CDR2 SYGVKD.

This clonotype was seen ten or more times. The V and J genes are TRBV20-1 and TRBJ2-1; TRBD2 matches at 9 bases. The CDR3 runs to 15 residues. Germline CDR1 DFQATT, CDR2 SNEGSKA (reference sequence). V lost 3 bases and J lost 7; bases outside the gene matches: 10. The DNA of the CDR3 is TGCAGTGCTAGTTGGGGACTAGCCTCGGGTAATGAGCAGTTCTTC. Translated, it gives CSASWGLASGNEQFF.

This clonotype was recorded a few times. V is TRBV7-8 and J is TRBJ1-1; D not resolved. Germline V CDR1 and CDR2: SGHVS, FQNEAQ. CDR3 length equals 17 residues. V was pared by 1 base and J by 4 bases, with 19 bases between. The CDR3 is CASSLGERLTRSTEAFF. DNA for the CDR3: TGTGCCAGCAGCTTAGGAGAGAGGCTCACAAGGAGCACTGAAGCTTTCTTT.

This chain links TRBV5-1 with TRBJ2-7, with 8 bases identical to TRBD2. The V gene's germline CDR1 is SGHRS and CDR2 YFSETQ. J gave up 5 bases and V 5 bases, and 6 bases lay outside the gene matches. The CDR3 has 13 amino acids. The CDR3 protein is CASSTGTRNEQYF. The CDR3 DNA sequence: TGCGCCAGCAGTACCGGGACTAGGAACGAGCAGTACTTC. Full variable domain (missing parts from reference TRBV5-1 and TRBJ2-7): KAGVTQTPRYLIKTRGQQVTLSCSPISGHRSVSWYQQTPGQGLQFLFEYFSETQRNKGNFPGRFSGRQFSNSRSEMNVSTLELGDSALYLCASSTGTRNEQYFGPGTRLTVT.

This clonotype was counted many times. The chain is built from TRBV4-3 and TRBJ2-3; 10 positions match TRBD2. Germline CDR1 reads LGHNA; CDR2 reads YSLEER. V lost 3 bases and J lost 6; bases outside the gene matches: 15. The CDR3 length is 18 residues. DNA for the CDR3: TGCGCCAGCAGCCAGTTGGCCCATACTAGCGGGAAAGGTGATACGCAGTATTTT. Translation gives CASSQLAHTSGKGDTQYF.